One T cell receptor beta chain is described in this entry. The record originates from a study of cytomegalovirus exposure and HLA in healthy donors. TCRdb keeps only in-frame clones here, not all; method: immunoSEQ multiplex PCR. Of 120,000 or so clones detected, around 86% appear once; the ten largest clones hold about 2%. V lost 8 bases, J lost 3 bases, and 5 bases stayed unmatched. This CDR3 contains 13 residues. From germline, CDR1 is MDHEN and CDR2 SYDVKM. This sequence was found in a woman in her late teens or twenties in good health and CMV-seronegative. Sequenced material: PBMCs. The chain is built from TRBV28 and TRBJ2-7, with 9 bases matching TRBD1. The CDR3 coding sequence is TGTGCCAGCCGGGGACAGGGAAACTACGAGCAGTACTTC. Protein: CASRGQGNYEQYF.